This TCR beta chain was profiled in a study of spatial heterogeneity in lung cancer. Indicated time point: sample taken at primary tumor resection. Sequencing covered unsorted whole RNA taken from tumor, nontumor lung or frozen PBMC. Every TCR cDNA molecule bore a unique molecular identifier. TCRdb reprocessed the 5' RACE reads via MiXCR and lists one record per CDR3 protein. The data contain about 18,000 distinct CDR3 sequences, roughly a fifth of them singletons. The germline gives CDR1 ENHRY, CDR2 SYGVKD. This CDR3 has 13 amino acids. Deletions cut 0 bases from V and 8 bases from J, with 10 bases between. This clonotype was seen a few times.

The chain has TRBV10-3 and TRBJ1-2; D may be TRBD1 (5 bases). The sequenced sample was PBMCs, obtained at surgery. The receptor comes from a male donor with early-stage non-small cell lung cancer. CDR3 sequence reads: CAISESGVWGYTF. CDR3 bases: TGTGCCATCAGTGAGTCGGGGGTCTGGGGCTACACCTTC.